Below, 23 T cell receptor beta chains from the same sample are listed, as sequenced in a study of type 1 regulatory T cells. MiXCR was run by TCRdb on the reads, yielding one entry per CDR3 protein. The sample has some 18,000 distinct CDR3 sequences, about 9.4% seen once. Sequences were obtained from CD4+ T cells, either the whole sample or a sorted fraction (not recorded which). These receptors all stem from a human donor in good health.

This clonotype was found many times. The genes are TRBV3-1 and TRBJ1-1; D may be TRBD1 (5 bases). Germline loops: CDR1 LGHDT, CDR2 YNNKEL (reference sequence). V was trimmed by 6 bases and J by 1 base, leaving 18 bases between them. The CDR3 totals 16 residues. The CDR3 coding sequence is TGTGCCAGCAGACTCGACAGTGGCTCCCGGAACACTGAAGCTTTCTTT. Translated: CASRLDSGSRNTEAFF.

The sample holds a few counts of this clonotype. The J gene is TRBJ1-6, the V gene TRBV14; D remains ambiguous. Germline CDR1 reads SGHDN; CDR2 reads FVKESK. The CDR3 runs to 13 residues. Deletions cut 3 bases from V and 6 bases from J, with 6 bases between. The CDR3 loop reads CASSQTLNSPLHF. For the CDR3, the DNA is TGTGCCAGCAGCCAGACTCTTAATTCACCCCTCCACTTT.

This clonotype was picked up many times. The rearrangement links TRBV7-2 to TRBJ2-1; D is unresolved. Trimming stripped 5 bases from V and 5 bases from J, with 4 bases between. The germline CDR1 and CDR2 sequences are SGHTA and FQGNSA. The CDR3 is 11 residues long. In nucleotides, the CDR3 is TGTGCCAGCAGCCCTCACAATGAGCAGTTCTTC. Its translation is CASSPHNEQFF.

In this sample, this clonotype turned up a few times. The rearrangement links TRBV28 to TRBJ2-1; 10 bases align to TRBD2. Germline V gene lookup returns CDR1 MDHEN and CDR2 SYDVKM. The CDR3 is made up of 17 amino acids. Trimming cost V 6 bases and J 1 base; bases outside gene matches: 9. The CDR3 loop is CASRWASGSVSYNEQFF. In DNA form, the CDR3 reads TGTGCCAGCAGGTGGGCTAGCGGGAGTGTATCCTACAATGAGCAGTTCTTC.

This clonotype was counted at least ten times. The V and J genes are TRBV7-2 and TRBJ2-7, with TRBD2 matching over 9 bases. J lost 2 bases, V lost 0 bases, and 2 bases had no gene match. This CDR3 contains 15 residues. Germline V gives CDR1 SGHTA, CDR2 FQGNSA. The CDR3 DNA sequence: TGTGCCAGCAGCTTAGCGGCTAGCGGGGCCTACGAGCAGTACTTC. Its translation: CASSLAASGAYEQYF.

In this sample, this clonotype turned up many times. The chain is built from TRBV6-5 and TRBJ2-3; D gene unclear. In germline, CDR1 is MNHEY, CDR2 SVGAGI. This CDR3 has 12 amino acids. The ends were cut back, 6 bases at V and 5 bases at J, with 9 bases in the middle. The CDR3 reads CASRNERDTQYF. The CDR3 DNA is TGTGCCAGCAGGAACGAGAGAGATACGCAGTATTTT.

This CDR3 is CASSLSPQGNEQYF. CDR3 sequence (DNA): TGTGCCAGCAGTTTATCACCTCAGGGTAACGAGCAGTACTTC. The V and J genes are TRBV13 and TRBJ2-7; the D gene is possibly TRBD1 (5 bases). The germline V and J ends were trimmed by 6 bases and 5 bases, with 17 bases remaining between them. Germline V CDR1 and CDR2: PRHDT, FYEKMQ (reference sequence). CDR3 length: 14 residues. Using reference TRBV13 and TRBJ2-7 for the parts outside the CDR3, the full variable domain is AAGVIQSPRHLIKEKRETATLKCYPIPRHDTVYWYQQGPGQDPQFLISFYEKMQSDKGSIPDRFSAQQFSDYHSELNMSSLELGDSALYFCASSLSPQGNEQYFGPGTRLTVT.

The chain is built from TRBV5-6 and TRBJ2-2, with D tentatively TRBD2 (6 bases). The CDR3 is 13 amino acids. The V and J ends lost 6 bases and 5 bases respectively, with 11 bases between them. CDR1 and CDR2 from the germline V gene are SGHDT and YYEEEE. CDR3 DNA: TGTGCCAGCACCATTCGGGGGACCGGGGAGCTGTTTTTT. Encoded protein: CASTIRGTGELFF. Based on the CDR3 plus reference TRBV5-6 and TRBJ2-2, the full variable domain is DAGVTQSPTHLIKTRGQQVTLRCSPKSGHDTVSWYQQALGQGPQFIFQYYEEEERQRGNFPDRFSGHQFPNYSSELNVNALLLGDSALYLCASTIRGTGELFFGEGSRLTVL.

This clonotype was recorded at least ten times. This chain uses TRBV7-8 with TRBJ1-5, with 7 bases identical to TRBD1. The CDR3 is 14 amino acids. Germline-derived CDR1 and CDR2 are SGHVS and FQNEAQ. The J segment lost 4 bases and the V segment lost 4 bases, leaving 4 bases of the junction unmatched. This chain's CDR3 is CASSSRTGNQPQHF. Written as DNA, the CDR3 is TGTGCCAGCAGCTCGAGGACAGGAAATCAGCCCCAGCATTTT.

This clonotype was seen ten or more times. CDR3 sequence: CASSEVQGTGNQPQHF. The DNA for the CDR3 is TGTGCCAGCAGTGAAGTACAGGGGACGGGCAATCAGCCCCAGCATTTT. J is TRBJ1-5 and V is TRBV6-1, with 7 bases fitting TRBD1. V was clipped by 1 base and J by 2 bases; unmatched bases: 5. This CDR3 has 16 amino acids. The germline gives CDR1 MNHNS, CDR2 SASEGT.

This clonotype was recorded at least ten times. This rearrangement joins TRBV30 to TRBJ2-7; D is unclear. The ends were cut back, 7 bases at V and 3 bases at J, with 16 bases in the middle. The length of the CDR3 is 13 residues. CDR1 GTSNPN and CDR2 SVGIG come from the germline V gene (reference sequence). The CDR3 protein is CAYILDGDYEQYF. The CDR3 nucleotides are TGTGCCTACATACTGGACGGTGACTACGAGCAGTACTTC. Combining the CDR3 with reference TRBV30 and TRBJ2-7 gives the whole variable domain SQTIHQWPATLVQPVGSPLSLECTVEGTSNPNLYWYRQAAGRGLQLLFYSVGIGQISSEVPQNLSASRPQDRQFILSSKKLLLSDSGFYLCAYILDGDYEQYFGPGTRLTVT.

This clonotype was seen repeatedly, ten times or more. The CDR3 is CASSLEAGIGTGELFF. CDR3 coding DNA: TGTGCCAGCAGCTTGGAGGCTGGAATTGGGACCGGGGAGCTGTTTTTT. This sequence joins TRBV5-5 and TRBJ2-2, with no clear D. Germline V gene sequence: CDR1 SGHKS, CDR2 YYEKEE (reference sequence). The CDR3 totals 16 residues. The V end was cut by 0 bases, the J end by 5 bases, with 14 bases between.

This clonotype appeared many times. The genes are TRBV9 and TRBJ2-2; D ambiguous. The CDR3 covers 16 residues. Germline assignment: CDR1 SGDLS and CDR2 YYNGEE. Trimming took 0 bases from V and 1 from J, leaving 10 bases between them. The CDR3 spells CASSVGATQNTGELFF. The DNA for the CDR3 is TGTGCCAGCAGCGTAGGGGCCACCCAGAACACCGGGGAGCTGTTTTTT.

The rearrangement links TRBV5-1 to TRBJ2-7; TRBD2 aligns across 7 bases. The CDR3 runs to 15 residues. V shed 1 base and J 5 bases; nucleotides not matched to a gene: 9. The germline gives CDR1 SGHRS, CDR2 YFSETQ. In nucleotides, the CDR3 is TGCGCCAGCAGCTTGAATGGCGGGAGCGTCAACGAGCAGTACTTC. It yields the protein CASSLNGGSVNEQYF.

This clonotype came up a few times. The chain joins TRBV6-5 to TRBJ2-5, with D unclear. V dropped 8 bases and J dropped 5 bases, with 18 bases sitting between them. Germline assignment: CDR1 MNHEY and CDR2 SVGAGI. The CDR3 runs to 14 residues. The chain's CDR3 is CASASVKVWETQYF. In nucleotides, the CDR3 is TGTGCCAGCGCCTCGGTCAAAGTCTGGGAGACCCAGTACTTC.

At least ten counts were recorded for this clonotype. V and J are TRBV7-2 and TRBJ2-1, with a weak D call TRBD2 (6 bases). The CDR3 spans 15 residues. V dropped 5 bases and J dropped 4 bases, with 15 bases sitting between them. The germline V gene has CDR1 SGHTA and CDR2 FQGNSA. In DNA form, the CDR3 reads TGTGCCAGCAGCCCGGGACTCGTCCCTTACAATGAGCAGTTCTTC. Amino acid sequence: CASSPGLVPYNEQFF.

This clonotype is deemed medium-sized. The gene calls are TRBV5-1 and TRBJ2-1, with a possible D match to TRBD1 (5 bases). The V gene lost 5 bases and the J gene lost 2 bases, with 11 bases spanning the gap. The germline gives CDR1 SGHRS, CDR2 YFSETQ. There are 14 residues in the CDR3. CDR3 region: CASSGHPPYNEQFF. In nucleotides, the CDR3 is TGCGCCAGCAGTGGACACCCTCCCTACAATGAGCAGTTCTTC.

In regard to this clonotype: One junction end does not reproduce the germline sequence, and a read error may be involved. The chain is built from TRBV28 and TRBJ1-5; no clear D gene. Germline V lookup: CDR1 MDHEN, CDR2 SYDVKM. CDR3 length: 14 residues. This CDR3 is CASRTGSSNRPQHF. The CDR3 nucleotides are TGTGCCAGCAGGACGGGGAGCAGCAATCGGCCCCAGCATTTT.

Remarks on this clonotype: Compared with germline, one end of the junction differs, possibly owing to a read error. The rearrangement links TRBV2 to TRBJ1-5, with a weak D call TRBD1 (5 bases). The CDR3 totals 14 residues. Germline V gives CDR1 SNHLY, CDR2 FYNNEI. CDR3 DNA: TGTGCCAGCGGGGGAACAGGCCGCAATCAGCCCCGGCATTTT. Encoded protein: CASGGTGRNQPRHF.

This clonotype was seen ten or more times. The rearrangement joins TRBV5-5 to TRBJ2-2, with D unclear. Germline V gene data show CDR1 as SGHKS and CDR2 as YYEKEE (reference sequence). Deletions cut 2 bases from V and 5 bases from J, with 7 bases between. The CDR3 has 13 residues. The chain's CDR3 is CASSLATTGELFF. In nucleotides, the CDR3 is TGTGCCAGCAGCTTAGCAACAACCGGGGAGCTGTTTTTT.

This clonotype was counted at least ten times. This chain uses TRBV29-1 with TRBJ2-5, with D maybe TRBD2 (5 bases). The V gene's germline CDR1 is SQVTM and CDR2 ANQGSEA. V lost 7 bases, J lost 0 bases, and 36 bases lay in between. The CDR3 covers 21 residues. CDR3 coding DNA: TGCAGCGCTGCGCGGGCGGTATCCTTAGCTCAAATCAGACCGTACCAAGAGACCCAGTACTTC. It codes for CSAARAVSLAQIRPYQETQYF.

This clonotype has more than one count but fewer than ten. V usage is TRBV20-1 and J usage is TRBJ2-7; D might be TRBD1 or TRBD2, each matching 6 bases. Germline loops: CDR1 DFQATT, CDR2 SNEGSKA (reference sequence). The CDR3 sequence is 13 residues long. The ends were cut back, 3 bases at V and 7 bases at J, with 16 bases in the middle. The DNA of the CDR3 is TGCAGTGCTAGTCATCGGGGGCCCTTTGAGCAGTACTTC. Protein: CSASHRGPFEQYF.

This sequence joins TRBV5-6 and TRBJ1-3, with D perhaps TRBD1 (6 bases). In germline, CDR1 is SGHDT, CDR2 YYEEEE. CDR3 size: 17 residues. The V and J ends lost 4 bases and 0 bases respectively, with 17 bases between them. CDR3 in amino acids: CASSDPPGHFSGNTIYF. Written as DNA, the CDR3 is TGTGCCAGCAGCGACCCTCCGGGACATTTCTCTGGAAACACCATATATTTT.